Listed below are T cell receptor beta chains from one sample, sequenced in a study of blood T cell dynamics during melanoma immunotherapy. Some clones are missing from TCRdb's copy, which holds only in-frame ones; the method was immunoSEQ multiplex PCR. The data show more than 15,000 clones, with approximately 80% seen just once and 7.6% held by the top ten. Sequencing used blood, obtained from a patient treated with checkpoint blockade. The receptors come from a human donor with melanoma. CDR3s include the opening cysteine and the closing phenylalanine or tryptophan. The D gene is left open where the match is weak. The size entry is marked missing in some rows and otherwise reads once, few, many or a size class.

-	TRBV5-3	-	TRBJ1-2	TGTGCCAGAAGCCCGTCCACCTTC	CARSPSTF
-	TRBV6-5	TRBD2	TRBJ2-7	TGTGCCAGCAGTTACACTAGCGACTCCTACGAGCAGTACTTC	CASSYTSDSYEQYF
once	TRBV2	-	TRBJ2-7	TGTGCCACCTCTGACAGGTATATTGACGAGCAGTACTTC	CATSDRYIDEQYF
-	TRBV30	-	TRBJ2-5	TGTGCCTGGAGCCCTTCCGGAGTACAGTACTTC	CAWSPSGVQYF
few	TRBV5-1	TRBD1	TRBJ1-2	TGCGCCAGCAGATCGACAGGGAACAATGGCTACACCTTC	CASRSTGNNGYTF
-	TRBV5-8	TRBD1	TRBJ2-7	TGTGCCAGCAGCGCCCGGACAGGGGCCCACGAGCAGTACTTC	CASSARTGAHEQYF
-	TRBV30	TRBD1	TRBJ2-3	TGTGCCTGGAGGCGGACAGGGGGAGCAGATACGCAGTATTTT	CAWRRTGGADTQYF
once	TRBV28	-	TRBJ2-3	TGTGCCAGCAGTTTTGCTAACACAGATACGCAGTATTTT	CASSFANTDTQYF
once	TRBV9	TRBD2	TRBJ2-7	TGTGCCAGCAGCCTAGGACTAGCGGGAGATGGAGCCGCCTACGAGCAGTACTTC	CASSLGLAGDGAAYEQYF
-	TRBV2	-	TRBJ1-3	TGTGCCAGCAGTCAATCCAGGGTTGGCACTGGAAACACCATATATTTT	CASSQSRVGTGNTIYF
-	TRBV2	TRBD2	TRBJ2-1	TGTGCCAGCAGCTTAGCGGGAATAAGTGAGCAGTTCTTC	CASSLAGISEQFF
-	TRBV6-5	-	TRBJ2-3	TGTGCCAGCAGTGGAAGCACAGATACGCAGTATTTT	CASSGSTDTQYF
-	TRBV2	-	TRBJ2-7	TGTGCCAGCAGTGCCCGACACCTCTTGCAGTACTTC	CASSARHLLQYF
once	TRBV11-3	TRBD2	TRBJ2-1	TGTGCCAGCAGCTTAGGGACTAGCTCCTACAATGAGCAGTTCTTC	CASSLGTSSYNEQFF
-	TRBV19	-	TRBJ2-3	TGTGCCAGTAGAAAAGGCGGCACAGATACGCAGTATTTT	CASRKGGTDTQYF
-	TRBV28	-	TRBJ2-5	TGTGCCAGCAGCGGAGGGGACCACCGGGAGACCCAGTACTTC	CASSGGDHRETQYF